The 15 T cell receptor beta chains given below trace back to one sample, sequenced in a study of shared clonotypes between healthy human individuals. The assay was immunoSEQ multiplex PCR, and TCRdb's table has in-frame clones only and misses some. This sample has roughly 2 million clones, with approximately 94% found just once. The sample taken for sequencing was naive CD4+ T cells sorted from blood. Subset in this sample: CD45RA+ positively selected. Source of these receptors: a man aged 18 to 29 in good health.

This chain links TRBV14 with TRBJ1-6; TRBD1 matches 7 bases. This CDR3 contains 15 residues. The germline V gene has CDR1 SGHDN and CDR2 FVKESK. After removal of 1 base from V and 6 bases from J, the junction contained 3 bases not matched to a gene. Here the CDR3 reads CASSQADRRNSPLHF. The CDR3, as DNA: TGTGCCAGCAGCCAAGCGGACAGGCGTAATTCACCCCTCCACTTT. The variable domain in full, with the rest retrieved from reference TRBV14 and TRBJ1-6, is EAGVTQFPSHSVIEKGQTVTLRCDPISGHDNLYWYRRVMGKEIKFLLHFVKESKQDESGMPNNRFLAERTGGTYSTLKVQPAELEDSGVYFCASSQADRRNSPLHFGNGTRLTVT.

In DNA, the CDR3 is TGTGCCTGGAACCGACAGGGTACCGGAAACACCATATATTTT. Its protein product is CAWNRQGTGNTIYF. The V and J genes are TRBV30 and TRBJ1-3; 7 nucleotides line up with TRBD1. Germline lookup yields CDR1 GTSNPN and CDR2 SVGIG (reference sequence). CDR3 length: 14 residues. V lost 4 bases and J lost 4; bases outside the gene matches: 7.

In its sample, this clone was seen once. DNA of the CDR3: TGTGCCATTAAGGACAGGGGTGAGACCCAGTACTTC. The encoded protein is CAIKDRGETQYF. The chain combines TRBV10-3 with TRBJ2-5; TRBD1 matches 9 bases. Germline CDR1 ENHRY, CDR2 SYGVKD. The CDR3 is made up of 12 amino acids. The V gene end was trimmed by 9 bases and the J gene end by 5 bases; junction bases not matched to a gene: 4.

This rearrangement joins TRBV6-5 to TRBJ1-1; D is unclear. Trimming took off 5 bases at V and 0 bases at J, with 13 bases between the two ends. In germline, CDR1 is MNHEY, CDR2 SVGAGI. The CDR3 runs 15 residues. CDR3: CASSPRQVMNTEAFF. The CDR3, as DNA: TGTGCCAGCAGTCCCCGGCAGGTCATGAACACTGAAGCTTTCTTT.

The chain couples TRBV28 to TRBJ2-1, with D perhaps TRBD1 or TRBD2 (5 bases each). CDR1 and CDR2 (germline): MDHEN, SYDVKM. The CDR3 extends over 13 amino acids. V shed 6 bases and J shed 7 bases, with 13 bases lying between them. The CDR3 protein is CASSSAGANEQFF. As DNA, the CDR3 is TGTGCCAGCAGCTCCGCCGGGGCAAATGAGCAGTTCTTC.

J is TRBJ1-4 and V is TRBV7-9; D call uncertain. The CDR3 loop spans 14 amino acids. Trimming removed 2 bases at V and 8 bases at J, with 12 bases between. Germline assignment: CDR1 SEHNR and CDR2 FQNEAQ (reference sequence). DNA for the CDR3: TGTGCCAGCAGCTTAAGCCCCGAGGGCGAAAAACTGTTTTTT. As protein: CASSLSPEGEKLFF.

The chain recombines TRBV30 with TRBJ2-5; D gene uncertain. Germline V gene sequence: CDR1 GTSNPN, CDR2 SVGIG (reference sequence). Trimming pared 6 bases from V and 6 bases from J, leaving 20 bases between. CDR3 length equals 14 residues. CDR3 coding DNA: TGTGCCTGCCGGGCGGTTCGACTCGGTCAGACCCAGTACTTC. It is translated as CACRAVRLGQTQYF.

This clone appeared a single time. The rearrangement joins TRBV6-5 to TRBJ2-7; 9 bases match TRBD2. Germline loops: CDR1 MNHEY, CDR2 SVGAGI. J gave up 4 bases and V 9 bases, and 7 bases lay outside the gene matches. This CDR3 has 13 residues. The DNA of the CDR3 is TGTGCCAGTGGTAGCGGGAGTCGGTACGAGCAGTACTTC. Amino acids: CASGSGSRYEQYF.

The V gene is TRBV28, the J gene TRBJ1-1; TRBD1 aligns across 9 bases. Germline lookup yields CDR1 MDHEN and CDR2 SYDVKM. The CDR3 is 15 amino acids. After removal of 6 bases from V and 4 bases from J, the junction contained 9 bases not matched to a gene. The chain's CDR3 is CASSPGQGYGTEAFF. CDR3 DNA: TGTGCCAGCAGCCCGGGACAGGGATATGGCACTGAAGCTTTCTTT.

Regarding this clone: Other DNA sequences from this sample encode an identical CDR3 as well. The rearrangement joins TRBV5-5 to TRBJ2-7; D remains unclear. This CDR3 is 11 amino acids long. CDR1 and CDR2 from the germline V gene are SGHKS and YYEKEE (reference sequence). V dropped 2 bases and J dropped 3 bases, with 3 bases sitting between them. CDR3 region: CASSLNYEQYF. DNA for the CDR3: TGTGCCAGCAGCTTAAACTACGAGCAGTACTTC.

This clone was seen just once. The chain couples TRBV5-4 to TRBJ2-5; D perhaps matches TRBD2 (5 bases). V lost 5 bases, J lost 4 bases, and 12 bases lay in between. CDR3 size: 13 residues. Germline V gene sequence: CDR1 SGHNT, CDR2 YYREEE (reference sequence). The DNA of the CDR3 is TGTGCCAGCAGACGGACTGCCCTAGAGACCCAGTACTTC. This sequence encodes CASRRTALETQYF.

Only one count was recorded for this clone. The genes are TRBV6-4 and TRBJ2-3, with 14 bases lining up with TRBD2. After removal of 11 bases from V and 1 base from J, the junction contained 14 bases not matched to a gene. The CDR3 spans 18 residues. Germline-derived CDR1 and CDR2 are MRHNA and SNTAGT. The CDR3 DNA follows: TGTGCCCCTAGCCCCGGGACTAGCGGGAGTTATGGCACAGATACGCAGTATTTT. Translation gives CAPSPGTSGSYGTDTQYF.

The chain has TRBV11-1 and TRBJ2-7; TRBD1 agrees at 10 bases. This CDR3 is 14 amino acids long. The germline V gene encodes CDR1 SGHAT and CDR2 FQDESV (reference sequence). V lost 5 bases, J lost 4 bases, and 5 bases stayed unmatched. CDR3 sequence (DNA): TGTGCCAGCAGCCCCGGGACAGGGGAATACGAGCAGTACTTC. Translating it yields CASSPGTGEYEQYF.

The V and J genes are TRBV11-2 and TRBJ2-5; D tentatively fits TRBD1 or TRBD2 (5 bases each). The V gene lost 0 bases and the J gene lost 3 bases, with 17 bases spanning the gap. CDR1 and CDR2 from the germline V gene are SGHAT and FQNNGV. The CDR3 sequence is 17 residues long. For the CDR3, the DNA is TGTGCCAGCAGCTTAGAGTGGGTTCGTGGGGGAGAAGAGACCCAGTACTTC. Amino acid sequence: CASSLEWVRGGEETQYF.

CDR3 loop: CASSPQREGNEQYF. CDR3 bases: TGTGCCAGCTCACCCCAGCGGGAGGGCAACGAGCAGTACTTC. The rearrangement uses TRBV18 and TRBJ2-7, with 10 nucleotides matching TRBD2. V gave up 3 bases and J gave up 5 bases; unmatched junction bases: 4. Germline CDR1 is KGHSH and CDR2 is LQKENI. The CDR3 has 14 amino acids.